The TCR beta chain under discussion was sequenced for a study of Graves' ophthalmopathy and Graves' hyperthyroidism. CDR3 length: 14 amino acids. Germline CDR1 reads SGHVT; CDR2 reads SQSDAQ. V was clipped by 4 bases and J by 1 base, with 10 bases between them. RNA transcripts provided the template for amplifying TCR beta CDR3 regions. An opening RT-PCR round employed HTBI primers and preceded a second-round multiplex PCR. From the multiplex PCR reads, TCRdb called clonotypes with MiXCR, one entry per CDR3 protein. The repertoire holds over 650,000 distinct CDR3 sequences, with roughly 39% as singletons.

The sequenced material came from peripheral blood. The chain joins TRBV7-4 to TRBJ2-5; D is perhaps TRBD1 or TRBD2 (5 bases each). This TCR was recovered from an adult man with Graves' ophthalmopathy. The CDR3 DNA reads TGTGCCAGCAGCTGGGGACGGATCCAAGAGACCCAGTACTTC. This translates into CASSWGRIQETQYF.